Each of the 27 T cell receptor beta chains below was sequenced from the same sample in a study of T cell responses to AZD1222 COVID-19 vaccine. Using immunoSEQ multiplex PCR, the repertoire was profiled, and TCRdb retains in-frame clones only, with some absent. This sample has around 100,000 clones, with around 81% found just once. The sequences come from peripheral blood, collected on day 0 of AZD1222 vaccination. These receptors were taken from an adult in good health.

The CDR3 DNA is TGCAGCGTTGCTCCTGAGTCTGGAAACACCATATATTTT. Translation: CSVAPESGNTIYF. The V gene is TRBV29-1, the J gene TRBJ1-3; no clear D gene. The CDR3 has 13 amino acids. Germline V gene data show CDR1 as SQVTM and CDR2 as ANQGSEA. The V end lost 4 bases, the J end lost 1 base, and 8 bases lay between the germline ends.

The CDR3 bases are TGTGCCAGCTCCCCCGGGACAGGGGGCTCCTACGAGCAGTACTTC. Translation: CASSPGTGGSYEQYF. V usage is TRBV18 and J usage is TRBJ2-7; TRBD1 aligns across 11 bases. CDR3 size: 15 residues. Germline V gene data show CDR1 as KGHSH and CDR2 as LQKENI. Trimming took 6 bases from V and 0 from J; bases not matched to a gene: 4.

The chain is built from TRBV30 and TRBJ1-2; the match to TRBD1 covers 9 bases. The V segment lost 7 bases and the J segment 5 bases; nucleotides outside the gene matches: 11. The CDR3 covers 14 residues. CDR1 is GTSNPN and CDR2 is SVGIG in the germline V gene (reference sequence). CDR3 sequence: CAFNAGQGPYGYTF. The CDR3 DNA follows: TGTGCCTTTAATGCGGGACAGGGCCCTTATGGCTACACCTTC.

This sequence joins TRBV5-6 and TRBJ2-3; tentative D call: TRBD1 (6 bases). The CDR3 length is 14 residues. Trimming cost V 1 base and J 4 bases, with 10 bases left between them. Germline values: CDR1 SGHDT, CDR2 YYEEEE. CDR3 sequence reads: CASSLRGRADTQYF. The CDR3 nucleotides read TGTGCCAGCAGCTTGAGGGGGAGAGCAGATACGCAGTATTTT.

The CDR3 here is CASRTSSTDTQYF. The CDR3 region has the DNA TGTGCCAGCAGGACATCTAGCACAGATACGCAGTATTTT. The rearrangement links TRBV3-1 (or the pseudogene TRBV3-2) to TRBJ2-3; D remains ambiguous. The V and J ends lost 6 bases and 0 bases respectively, with 7 bases between them. The CDR3 extends over 13 amino acids. The V gene's germline CDR1 is LGHDT and CDR2 YNNKEL (reference sequence).

V is TRBV9 and J is TRBJ2-1; D is ambiguous. This CDR3 contains 14 residues. V dropped 6 bases and J dropped 0 bases, with 10 bases sitting between them. Germline CDR1 and CDR2: SGDLS and YYNGEE. CDR3 sequence: CASTPKISYNEQFF. The CDR3 DNA sequence: TGTGCCAGCACCCCTAAGATCTCCTACAATGAGCAGTTCTTC.

The rearrangement joins TRBV5-6 to TRBJ1-2; TRBD1 agrees at 10 bases. V lost 3 bases, J lost 3 bases, and 5 bases stayed unmatched. Per the germline V gene, CDR1 is SGHDT and CDR2 is YYEEEE. This CDR3 is built from 15 residues. CDR3 sequence: CASSSGTGDHYGYTF. The CDR3 region has the DNA TGTGCCAGCAGCTCGGGGACAGGGGATCACTATGGCTACACCTTC.

CDR3 sequence (DNA): TGTGCCAGCAGCGTAGCTTTAGGTCCGTACAATGAGCAGTTCTTC. This encodes CASSVALGPYNEQFF. This chain connects TRBV9 to TRBJ2-1; D not resolved. The V and J ends lost 0 bases and 4 bases respectively, with 11 bases between them. This CDR3 comprises 15 residues. Per the germline V gene, CDR1 is SGDLS and CDR2 is YYNGEE. The full variable domain, its missing parts supplied by reference TRBV9 and TRBJ2-1, is DSGVTQTPKHLITATGQRVTLRCSPRSGDLSVYWYQQSLDQGLQFLIQYYNGEERAKGNILERFSAQQFPDLHSELNLSSLELGDSALYFCASSVALGPYNEQFFGPGTRLTVL.

V and J are TRBV4-3 and TRBJ1-2, with D maybe TRBD1 (5 bases). Germline V lookup: CDR1 LGHNA, CDR2 YSLEER. The CDR3 sequence is 15 residues long. Trimming left V 2 bases short and J 6 bases short, with 16 bases between. CDR3 region: CASSQRRGTADGYTF. CDR3 DNA: TGCGCCAGCAGCCAAAGGCGGGGGACGGCGGATGGCTACACCTTC.

The CDR3 region is CASSFPGGSGANVLTF. In nucleotides, the CDR3 is TGTGCCAGCAGTTTTCCGGGGGGCTCTGGGGCCAACGTCCTGACTTTC. The chain couples TRBV27 to TRBJ2-6, with 7 bases aligning to TRBD2. The germline V gene has CDR1 MNHEY and CDR2 SMNVEV (reference sequence). V trimming: 3 bases; J trimming: 0 bases; junction bases outside the gene matches: 2. The CDR3 is 16 residues long.

The chain links TRBV7-2 to TRBJ1-4, with TRBD1 identical over 7 bases. V lost 5 bases to trimming and J lost 7 bases; unmatched junction nucleotides: 10. The CDR3 sequence is 15 residues long. Per the germline V gene, CDR1 is SGHTA and CDR2 is FQGNSA. CDR3 DNA: TGTGCCAGCAGCCAACTGTCAGGGGGAGGTGAAAAACTGTTTTTT. Translating gives CASSQLSGGGEKLFF.

The chain combines TRBV7-2 with TRBJ1-1; D gene unclear. Germline V lookup: CDR1 SGHTA, CDR2 FQGNSA. The CDR3 spans 13 residues. The ends were cut back, 0 bases at V and 1 base at J, with 3 bases in the middle. This CDR3 is CASSLAKNTEAFF. The CDR3, as DNA: TGTGCCAGCAGCTTAGCGAAGAACACTGAAGCTTTCTTT.

The V call is TRBV13, the J call TRBJ2-5, with D uncertain. The CDR3 loop spans 15 amino acids. Germline CDR1 reads PRHDT; CDR2 reads FYEKMQ (reference sequence). The V gene lost 7 bases and the J gene lost 5 bases, with 20 bases spanning the gap. The CDR3: CASTAWASSSETQYF. For the CDR3, the DNA is TGTGCCAGCACCGCATGGGCTAGTTCCTCGGAGACCCAGTACTTC.

The chain has TRBV6-5 and TRBJ2-2; TRBD1 is a possible D gene (5 bases). V was trimmed by 6 bases and J by 0 bases, leaving 11 bases between them. This CDR3 has 15 amino acids. Germline CDR1 is MNHEY and CDR2 is SVGAGI. CDR3 sequence reads: CASSLRQPNTGELFF. The CDR3 bases are TGTGCCAGCAGCCTGAGACAGCCGAACACCGGGGAGCTGTTTTTT.

The chain recombines TRBV7-9 with TRBJ2-1; D may be TRBD1 (5 bases). The ends were cut back, 3 bases at V and 4 bases at J, with 7 bases in the middle. Germline V gives CDR1 SEHNR, CDR2 FQNEAQ (reference sequence). The CDR3 is 13 amino acids. CDR3 amino acids: CASSLDNYNEQFF. CDR3 coding DNA: TGTGCCAGCAGCTTGGACAATTACAATGAGCAGTTCTTC.

This chain joins TRBV7-2 and TRBJ1-6; TRBD1 matches 8 bases. The CDR3 is 14 amino acids. From germline, CDR1 is SGHTA and CDR2 FQGNSA. J was trimmed by 10 bases and V by 5 bases; bases with no gene match: 7. In DNA form, the CDR3 reads TGTGCCAGCAGCCATGGACAGGGACACTCACCCCTCCACTTT. Encoded protein: CASSHGQGHSPLHF.

The rearrangement joins TRBV6-1 to TRBJ1-3, with D uncertain. This CDR3 is 17 amino acids long. V lost 3 bases to trimming and J lost 2 bases, with 17 bases between them. Germline V gene data show CDR1 as MNHNS and CDR2 as SASEGT. CDR3 protein: CASSELYTTITGNTIYF. The CDR3 region has the DNA TGTGCCAGCAGTGAGCTATATACAACCATAACTGGAAACACCATATATTTT.

The chain is built from TRBV19 and TRBJ1-2; a weak D match, TRBD1 (5 bases). The germline gives CDR1 LNHDA, CDR2 SQIVND (reference sequence). This CDR3 is built from 17 residues. With 6 bases removed from V and 6 bases from J, the gap between germline ends came to 26 bases. The CDR3 protein is CASSRTPLGTERNGYTF. The CDR3 DNA sequence: TGTGCCAGTAGCCGAACTCCCCTCGGGACGGAAAGGAATGGCTACACCTTC.

The chain is built from TRBV7-2 and TRBJ2-7, with D possibly TRBD1 on 6 matching bases. The germline V gene has CDR1 SGHTA and CDR2 FQGNSA. V was cut by 5 bases and J by 1 base, with 12 bases left in between. The length of the CDR3 is 14 residues. CDR3 in amino acids: CASSAQQGSYEQYF. The CDR3 region has the DNA TGTGCCAGCAGCGCCCAACAGGGTTCCTACGAGCAGTACTTC.

The chain has TRBV5-1 and TRBJ2-3; possible D gene TRBD2, 5 bases. Germline values: CDR1 SGHRS, CDR2 YFSETQ. The V end was cut by 4 bases, the J end by 2 bases, with 14 bases between. The CDR3 covers 15 residues. CDR3 DNA: TGCGCCAGCAGCCCCCGGGAAGGGTTCACAGATACGCAGTATTTT. Residues: CASSPREGFTDTQYF.

The chain has TRBV28 and TRBJ1-1; D unresolved. The CDR3 has 13 residues. V was shortened by 3 bases and J by 5 bases, with 10 bases between the two germline ends. Per germline, CDR1 MDHEN and CDR2 SYDVKM. Written as DNA, the CDR3 is TGTGCCAGCAGTTTCCCCCACCAAACTGAAGCTTTCTTT. As protein: CASSFPHQTEAFF. The whole variable domain, filled in from reference TRBV28 and TRBJ1-1, reads DVKVTQSSRYLVKRTGEKVFLECVQDMDHENMFWYRQDPGLGLRLIYFSYDVKMKEKGDIPEGYSVSREKKERFSLILESASTNQTSMYLCASSFPHQTEAFFGQGTRLTVV.

The chain combines TRBV5-6 with TRBJ2-1, with D perhaps TRBD1 (5 bases). This CDR3 comprises 16 residues. V dropped 3 bases and J dropped 4 bases, with 17 bases sitting between them. Germline V CDR1 and CDR2: SGHDT, YYEEEE. The CDR3 region has the DNA TGTGCCAGCAGCTGGAGTACAGGCGAGTTATACAATGAGCAGTTCTTC. This codes for CASSWSTGELYNEQFF.

The V gene is TRBV6-5, the J gene TRBJ1-2; D is perhaps TRBD1 (5 bases). Trimming cost V 4 bases and J 2 bases, with 11 bases left between them. There are 14 residues in the CDR3. CDR1 and CDR2 from the germline V gene are MNHEY and SVGAGI. In nucleotides, the CDR3 is TGTGCCAGCAGTTCCCCGGGGGGGAACTATGGCTACACCTTC. Its translation: CASSSPGGNYGYTF.

V is TRBV19 and J is TRBJ1-2, with 8 bases matching TRBD1. Losses at the gene ends were 5 bases for V and 4 bases for J; bases not matched to a gene: 6. Germline CDR1 reads LNHDA; CDR2 reads SQIVND (reference sequence). This CDR3 has 14 residues. DNA of the CDR3: TGTGCCAGTAGTCCCGAGGGGACAGGCTATGGCTACACCTTC. As protein: CASSPEGTGYGYTF.

This clone was seen more than once but under ten times. This rearrangement joins TRBV7-2 to TRBJ1-6, with TRBD1 matching 7 bases. The CDR3 length is 14 residues. The V gene's germline CDR1 is SGHTA and CDR2 FQGNSA. Trimming at V came to 5 bases and at J to 11 bases, leaving 9 bases not matched to a gene. CDR3: CASSLQGKLTPLHF. Here the CDR3 DNA reads TGTGCCAGCAGCCTACAGGGGAAGTTGACACCCCTCCACTTT. Looking up the rest from reference TRBV7-2 and TRBJ1-6 gives the full variable domain: GAGVSQSPSNKVTEKGKDVELRCDPISGHTALYWYRQSLGQGLEFLIYFQGNSAPDKSGLPSDRFSAERTGGSVSTLTIQRTQQEDSAVYLCASSLQGKLTPLHFGNGTRLTVT.

This chain joins TRBV10-3 and TRBJ1-2, with TRBD1 as a possible D gene (5 bases). The germline V gene has CDR1 ENHRY and CDR2 SYGVKD. This CDR3 region has 14 residues. V lost 7 bases and J 5 bases, leaving 17 bases between the germline ends. The CDR3 DNA reads TGTGCCATCAAAACGGGCGGGGGTCCTTATGGCTACACCTTC. Translating it yields CAIKTGGGPYGYTF.

The rearrangement joins TRBV10-3 to TRBJ1-5, with D unresolved. Germline assignment: CDR1 ENHRY and CDR2 SYGVKD. The CDR3 sequence is 14 residues long. Trimming shortened V by 7 bases and J by 6 bases, and 16 bases separated the two germline ends. CDR3 coding DNA: TGTGCCATCAAAGAAACGGTATTCGGTCAGCCCCAGCATTTT. It is translated as CAIKETVFGQPQHF.